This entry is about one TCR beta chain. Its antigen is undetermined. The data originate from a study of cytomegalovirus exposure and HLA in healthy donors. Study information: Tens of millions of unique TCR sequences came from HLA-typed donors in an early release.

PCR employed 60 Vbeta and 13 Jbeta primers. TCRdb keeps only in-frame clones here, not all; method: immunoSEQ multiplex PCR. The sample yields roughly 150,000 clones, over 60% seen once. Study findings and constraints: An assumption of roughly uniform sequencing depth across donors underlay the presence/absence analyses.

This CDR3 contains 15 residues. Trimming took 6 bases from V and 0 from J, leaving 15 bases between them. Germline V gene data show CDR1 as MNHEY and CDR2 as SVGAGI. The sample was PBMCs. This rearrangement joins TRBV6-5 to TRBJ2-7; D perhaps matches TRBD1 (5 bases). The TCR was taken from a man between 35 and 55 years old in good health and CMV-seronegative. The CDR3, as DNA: TGTGCCAGCAGCCATCAGGGTTTCGGCTCCTACGAGCAGTACTTC. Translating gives CASSHQGFGSYEQYF.